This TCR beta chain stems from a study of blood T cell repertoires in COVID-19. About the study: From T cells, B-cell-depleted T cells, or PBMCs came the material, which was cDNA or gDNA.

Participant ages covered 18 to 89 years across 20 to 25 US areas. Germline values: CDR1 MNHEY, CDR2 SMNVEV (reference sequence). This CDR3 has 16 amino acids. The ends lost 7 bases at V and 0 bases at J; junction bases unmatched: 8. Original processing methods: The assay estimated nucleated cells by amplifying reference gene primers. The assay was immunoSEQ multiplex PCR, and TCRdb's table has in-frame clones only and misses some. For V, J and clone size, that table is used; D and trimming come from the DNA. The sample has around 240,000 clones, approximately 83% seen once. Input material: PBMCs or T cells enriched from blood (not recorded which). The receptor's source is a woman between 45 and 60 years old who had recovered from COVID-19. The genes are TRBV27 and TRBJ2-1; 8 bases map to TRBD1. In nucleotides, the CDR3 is TGTGCCAGCAATCTAATTGGGACAGGCTCCTACAATGAGCAGTTCTTC. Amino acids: CASNLIGTGSYNEQFF.